Listed below are T cell receptor beta chains from one sample, sequenced in a study of control samples from healthy donors and cancer patients. Clones were read by immunoSEQ multiplex PCR, and TCRdb kept only the in-frame ones, dropping some. The table lists about 40,000 clones, about 93% of them singletons. The sample was blood. All receptors derive from a woman aged 45-60 years in good health. Each CDR3 is given with its conserved first and last residue. The D gene is left open where the match is weak. Clone size is given for some rows only: seen once, a few or many times, or a class if the clone is expanded.

D: TRBD2
J: TRBJ2-1
size: few
V: TRBV10-3
DNA: TGTGCCATCAGTGAGCCGTTACGACTAGCGGGGGGGAATGAGCAGTTCTTC
CDR3: CAISEPLRLAGGNEQFF

D: TRBD1
J: TRBJ2-7
size: .
V: TRBV9
DNA: TGTGCCAGCACCCCCGGGACAGGGCGCTACGAGCAGTACTTC
CDR3: CASTPGTGRYEQYF

D: TRBD2
J: TRBJ2-3
size: .
V: TRBV7-6
DNA: TGTGCCAGCAGCCCCCTCTCGGGGGGTAGCACAGATACGCAGTATTTT
CDR3: CASSPLSGGSTDTQYF

D: .
J: TRBJ2-4
size: .
V: TRBV27
DNA: TGTGCCAGCTCCGGGTCGGCGAAAAACATTCAGTACTTC
CDR3: CASSGSAKNIQYF

D: .
J: TRBJ2-1
size: .
V: TRBV10-3
DNA: TGTGCCATCAGTGAGTCGAGGGGCTGGAATAATGAGCAGTTCTTC
CDR3: CAISESRGWNNEQFF

D: .
J: TRBJ2-5
size: .
V: TRBV7-2
DNA: TGTGCCAGCAGTTCCCGGACACGACAGGAGACCCAGTACTTC
CDR3: CASSSRTRQETQYF

D: .
J: TRBJ2-3
size: once
V: TRBV7-9
DNA: TGTGCCAGCACCTCACCCACAGATACGCAGTATTTT
CDR3: CASTSPTDTQYF

D: .
J: TRBJ1-1
size: .
V: TRBV19
DNA: TGTGCCAGTAGTAAGGGACCAGAGAACACTGAAGCTTTCTTT
CDR3: CASSKGPENTEAFF

D: .
J: TRBJ1-5
size: once
V: TRBV2
DNA: TGTGCCAGCAGCCCCGTGGGGGGGCGGAATCAGCCCCAGCATTTT
CDR3: CASSPVGGRNQPQHF

D: TRBD2
J: TRBJ2-1
size: .
V: TRBV9
DNA: TGTGCCAGCAGCGTAGCCTCCACCGGGACTAGCGGGGGTTACGAGCAGTTCTTC
CDR3: CASSVASTGTSGGYEQFF

D: TRBD2
J: TRBJ2-5
size: .
V: TRBV28
DNA: TGTGCCAGCAGTAAATCGGCTAGCGGGGGGGCGGGGACCCAGTACTTC
CDR3: CASSKSASGGAGTQYF

D: .
J: TRBJ2-1
size: .
V: TRBV19
DNA: TGTGCCAGTAGTCCCGGTTCGTTTGGGACAAATGAGCAGTTCTTC
CDR3: CASSPGSFGTNEQFF

D: .
J: TRBJ2-3
size: .
V: TRBV28
DNA: TGTGCCAGCAGTGGGGCCCAGGGTGCGGCAGATACGCAGTATTTT
CDR3: CASSGAQGAADTQYF

D: .
J: TRBJ1-2
size: .
V: TRBV6-4
DNA: TGTGCCAGCAGTGACTCGAACCGGGGCTATGGCTACACCTTC
CDR3: CASSDSNRGYGYTF

D: .
J: TRBJ2-1
size: .
V: TRBV19
DNA: TGTGCCAGTAGTATTTATGGGGGGGGCGGGCGGAATGAGCAGTTCTTC
CDR3: CASSIYGGGGRNEQFF

D: .
J: TRBJ1-3
size: .
V: TRBV9
DNA: TGTGCCAGCAGCGTGGGGGGGGTTGTGTCTGGAAACACCATATATTTT
CDR3: CASSVGGVVSGNTIYF

D: TRBD1
J: TRBJ1-3
size: .
V: TRBV28
DNA: TGTGCCAGCAGTTTTGTAGGACAGGAGGTCGTGAACACCATATATTTT
CDR3: CASSFVGQEVVNTIYF

D: .
J: TRBJ1-2
size: few
V: TRBV5-4
DNA: TGTGCCAGCAGCTTTCCCGACAGGAGTTATGGCTACACCTTC
CDR3: CASSFPDRSYGYTF

D: .
J: TRBJ1-4
size: .
V: TRBV28
DNA: TGTGCCAGCAGTTTAGGGGGGTGCGGGGGGAGTGAAAAACTGTTTTTT
CDR3: CASSLGGCGGSEKLFF

D: .
J: TRBJ2-7
size: .
V: TRBV28
DNA: TGTGCCAGCAGCCAGGGTCCCTCCTACGAGCAGTACTTC
CDR3: CASSQGPSYEQYF

D: TRBD1
J: TRBJ1-2
size: .
V: TRBV20-1
DNA: TGCAGTGCAGCGGACAGGGATCGCTACACCTTC
CDR3: CSAADRDRYTF

D: .
J: TRBJ1-5
size: .
V: TRBV14
DNA: TGTGCCAGCAGCCGGGAGCCCCAGTATAGCAATCAGCCCCAGCATTTT
CDR3: CASSREPQYSNQPQHF

D: .
J: TRBJ1-5
size: .
V: TRBV28
DNA: TGTGCCAGCACGCCCGCGCGATGGGCCCTTACGCACAATCAGCCCCAGCATTTT
CDR3: CASTPARWALTHNQPQHF

D: .
J: TRBJ2-1
size: .
V: TRBV5-1
DNA: TGCGCCAGCAGCTTGGGAGACTACAATGAGCAGTTCTTC
CDR3: CASSLGDYNEQFF

D: .
J: TRBJ1-5
size: .
V: TRBV9
DNA: TGTGCCAGCAGCTTGGGACAAGGAAATGGTCAGCCCCAGCATTTT
CDR3: CASSLGQGNGQPQHF

D: TRBD1
J: TRBJ1-4
size: .
V: TRBV9
DNA: TGTGCCAGCAGCCCCCGACAGGGAGGTAATGAAAAACTGTTTTTT
CDR3: CASSPRQGGNEKLFF

D: .
J: TRBJ1-1
size: .
V: TRBV18
DNA: TGTGCCAGCTCACCGTATTCCACAGGGTTTACTGAAGCTTTCTTT
CDR3: CASSPYSTGFTEAFF